Detailed here is one T cell receptor beta chain. These data are taken from a study of blood T cell repertoires in COVID-19. Overall study context: Acute and convalescent COVID-19 samples came from the United States, Italy and Spain. The cDNA or gDNA used as material had been derived from T cells, B-cell-depleted T cells, or PBMCs.

Source study methods: The authors estimated nucleated cell counts from reference gene primer amplification. Using immunoSEQ multiplex PCR, the repertoire was profiled, and TCRdb retains in-frame clones only, with some absent. Clonal size and the V and J genes are those of that table, whereas D and trimming came from the DNA. Of around 70,000 clones listed, approximately 89% were seen once; the top ten hold about 10%. The CDR3 has 20 residues. The V gene is TRBV21-1, the J gene TRBJ1-2; no check of the table's D call, TRBD1, against the DNA was made. TRBV21-1 has pseudogene status. This receptor was identified in a man older than 75 with acute or convalescent COVID-19. The sample taken for sequencing was peripheral blood. This CDR3 is CASSAGGSGQVFWVMQGYTF. The CDR3 DNA reads TGTGCCAGCAGCGCAGGGGGATCGGGACAGGTGTTTTGGGTCATGCAAGGCTACACCTTC.